This TCR beta chain was documented in a study of patients and donors after allogeneic stem cell transplantation. V dropped 1 base and J dropped 8 bases, with 8 bases sitting between them. The CDR3 has 12 amino acids. From germline, CDR1 is SEHNR and CDR2 FQNEAQ (reference sequence). TCRdb called the RT-PCR reads again in MiXCR, with one record for every CDR3 protein. This table has about 160,000 distinct CDR3 sequences, 24% appearing once. This clonotype was observed many times. The TCR sequence derives from a human donor who was either an allogeneic HSCT recipient or a stem cell or donor lymphocyte infusion donor (not recorded which). It is not recorded whose cells these are; they may come from a transplant donor. The chain carries TRBV7-9 and TRBJ1-1; D ambiguous. What was sequenced was blood, either unsorted or a sorted T cell fraction (not recorded which). DNA for the CDR3: TGTGCCAGCAGCTTAGGCGGAAGCGAAGCTTTCTTT. Translation gives CASSLGGSEAFF.